The T cell receptor beta chain described here comes from a study of shared clonotypes between healthy human individuals. Study observations and caveats: Estimated richness values were generally larger in naive subsets than in memory subsets. When naive CD4 clonotypes were compared across a handful of donors, around 5% were shared.

The CDR3 totals 12 residues. V was trimmed by 3 bases and J by 4 bases, leaving 9 bases between them. From germline, CDR1 is SQVTM and CDR2 ANQGSEA. Naive CD8 cells lacked CD45RO and underwent positive selection for CCR7, leaving out terminally differentiated effector memory CD45RA+ cells. The study drew its donors from healthy HIV-negative adults without recent acute infections or vaccinations. In the case of this clone: Its specificity is unknown.

Some clones are missing from TCRdb's copy, which holds only in-frame ones; the method was immunoSEQ multiplex PCR. The sample has about 580,000 clones, roughly 98% seen once. This TCR derives from a man aged 25 to 40 in good health. This rearrangement joins TRBV29-1 to TRBJ1-2; D gene uncertain. The specimen sequenced was naive CD8+ T cells sorted from blood. The chain's CDR3 is CSVDGDPYGYTF. The CDR3 bases are TGCAGCGTTGATGGGGATCCCTATGGCTACACCTTC.